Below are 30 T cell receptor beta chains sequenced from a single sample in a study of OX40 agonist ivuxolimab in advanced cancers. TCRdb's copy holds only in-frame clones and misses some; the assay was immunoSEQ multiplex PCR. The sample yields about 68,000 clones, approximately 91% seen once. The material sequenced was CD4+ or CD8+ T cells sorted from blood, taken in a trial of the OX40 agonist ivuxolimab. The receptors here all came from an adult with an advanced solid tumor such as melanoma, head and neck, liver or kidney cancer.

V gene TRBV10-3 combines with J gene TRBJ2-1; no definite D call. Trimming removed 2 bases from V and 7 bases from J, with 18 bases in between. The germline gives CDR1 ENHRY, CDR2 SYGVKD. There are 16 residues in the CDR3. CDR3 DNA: TGTGCCATCAGTGAGCCCTCTACGCCCTGGGGTAATGAGCAGTTCTTC. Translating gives CAISEPSTPWGNEQFF.

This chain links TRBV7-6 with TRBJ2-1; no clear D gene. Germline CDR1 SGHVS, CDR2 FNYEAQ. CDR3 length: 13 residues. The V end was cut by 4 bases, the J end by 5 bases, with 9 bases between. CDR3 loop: CASSSVSDNEQFF. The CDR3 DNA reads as TGTGCCAGCAGCTCTGTGTCCGACAATGAGCAGTTCTTC.

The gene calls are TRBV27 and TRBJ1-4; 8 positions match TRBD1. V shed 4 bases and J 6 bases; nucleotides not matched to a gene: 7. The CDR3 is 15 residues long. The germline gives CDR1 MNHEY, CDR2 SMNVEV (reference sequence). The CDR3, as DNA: TGTGCCAGCAGTTCCCAGGGGGCTCGGGATGAAAAACTGTTTTTT. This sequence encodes CASSSQGARDEKLFF. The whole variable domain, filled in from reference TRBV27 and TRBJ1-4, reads EAQVTQNPRYLITVTGKKLTVTCSQNMNHEYMSWYRQDPGLGLRQIYYSMNVEVTDKGDVPEGYKVSRKEKRNFPLILESPSPNQTSLYFCASSSQGARDEKLFFGSGTQLSVL.

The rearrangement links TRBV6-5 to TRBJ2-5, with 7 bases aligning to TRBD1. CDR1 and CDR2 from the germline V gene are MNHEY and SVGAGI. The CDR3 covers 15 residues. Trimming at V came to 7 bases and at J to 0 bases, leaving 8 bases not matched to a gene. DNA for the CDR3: TGTGCCAGCACCAAGACAGGGAAGTACCAAGAGACCCAGTACTTC. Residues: CASTKTGKYQETQYF.

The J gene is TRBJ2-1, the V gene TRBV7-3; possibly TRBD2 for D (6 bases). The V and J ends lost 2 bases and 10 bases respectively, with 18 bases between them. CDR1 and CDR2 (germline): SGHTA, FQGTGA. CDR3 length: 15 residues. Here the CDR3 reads CASSLASATGEEQFF. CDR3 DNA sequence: TGTGCCAGCAGCTTAGCTAGCGCCACGGGGGAAGAGCAGTTCTTC.

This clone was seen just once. Here the CDR3 reads CASSVPGQGISGANVLTF. The CDR3 DNA reads as TGTGCCAGCAGCGTGCCGGGACAGGGAATCTCTGGGGCCAACGTCCTGACTTTC. The rearrangement joins TRBV21-1 to TRBJ2-6; TRBD1 is the table's D call and was not checked against the DNA. TRBV21-1 is a known pseudogene. The CDR3 consists of 18 residues.

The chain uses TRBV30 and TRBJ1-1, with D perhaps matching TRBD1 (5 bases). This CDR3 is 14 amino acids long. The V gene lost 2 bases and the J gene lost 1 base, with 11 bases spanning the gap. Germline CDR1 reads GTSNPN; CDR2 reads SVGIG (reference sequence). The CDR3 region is CAWSWGGSNTEAFF. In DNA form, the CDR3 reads TGTGCCTGGAGTTGGGGGGGGTCGAACACTGAAGCTTTCTTT.

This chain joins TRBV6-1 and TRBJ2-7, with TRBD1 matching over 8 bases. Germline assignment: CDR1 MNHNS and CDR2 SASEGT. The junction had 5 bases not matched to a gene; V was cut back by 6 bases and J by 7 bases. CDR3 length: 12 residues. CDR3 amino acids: CASRDRAREQYF. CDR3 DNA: TGTGCCAGCAGGGACAGGGCAAGGGAGCAGTACTTC.

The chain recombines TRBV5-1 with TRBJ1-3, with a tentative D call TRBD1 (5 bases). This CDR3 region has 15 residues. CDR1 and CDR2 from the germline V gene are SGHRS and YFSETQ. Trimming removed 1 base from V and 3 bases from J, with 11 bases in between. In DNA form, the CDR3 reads TGCGCCAGCAGCTTGCCCCAGGGTAATGGAAACACCATATATTTT. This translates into CASSLPQGNGNTIYF.

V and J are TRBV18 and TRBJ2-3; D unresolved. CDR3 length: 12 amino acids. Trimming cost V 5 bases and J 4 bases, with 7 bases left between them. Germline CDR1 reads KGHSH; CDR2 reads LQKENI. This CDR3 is CASSDRSDTQYF. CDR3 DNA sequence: TGTGCCAGCTCAGACCGCTCAGATACGCAGTATTTT.

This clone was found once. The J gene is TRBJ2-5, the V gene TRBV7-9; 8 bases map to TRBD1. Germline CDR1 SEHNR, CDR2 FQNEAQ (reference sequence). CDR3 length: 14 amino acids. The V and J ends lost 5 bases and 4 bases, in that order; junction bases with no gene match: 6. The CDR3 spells CASSPDRVVETQYF. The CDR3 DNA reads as TGTGCCAGCAGCCCGGACAGGGTCGTAGAGACCCAGTACTTC.

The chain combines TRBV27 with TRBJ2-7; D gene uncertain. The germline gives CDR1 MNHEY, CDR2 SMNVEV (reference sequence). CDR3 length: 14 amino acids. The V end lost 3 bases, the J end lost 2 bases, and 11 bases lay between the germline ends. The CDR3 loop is CASSFSANPYEQYF. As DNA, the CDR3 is TGTGCCAGCAGTTTCTCTGCGAACCCCTACGAGCAGTACTTC.

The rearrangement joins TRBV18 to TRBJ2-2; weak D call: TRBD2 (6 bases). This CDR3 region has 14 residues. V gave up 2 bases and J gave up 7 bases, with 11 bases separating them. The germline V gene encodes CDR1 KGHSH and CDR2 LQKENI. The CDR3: CASSPGGVDGELFF. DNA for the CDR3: TGTGCCAGCTCACCAGGAGGGGTTGACGGGGAGCTGTTTTTT.

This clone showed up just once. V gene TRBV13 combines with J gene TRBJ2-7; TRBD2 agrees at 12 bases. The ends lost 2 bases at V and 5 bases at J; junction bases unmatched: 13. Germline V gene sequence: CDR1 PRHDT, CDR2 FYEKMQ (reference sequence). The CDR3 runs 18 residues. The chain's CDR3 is CASSLTAVLAGGPDEQYF. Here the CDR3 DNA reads TGTGCCAGCAGCTTAACCGCCGTGCTAGCGGGAGGGCCGGACGAGCAGTACTTC.

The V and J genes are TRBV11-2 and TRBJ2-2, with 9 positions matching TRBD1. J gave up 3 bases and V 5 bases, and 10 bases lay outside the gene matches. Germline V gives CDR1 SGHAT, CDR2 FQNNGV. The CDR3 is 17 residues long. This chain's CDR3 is CASSPLYGQGYTGELFF. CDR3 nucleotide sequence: TGTGCCAGCAGCCCCCTCTACGGACAGGGGTACACCGGGGAGCTGTTTTTT.

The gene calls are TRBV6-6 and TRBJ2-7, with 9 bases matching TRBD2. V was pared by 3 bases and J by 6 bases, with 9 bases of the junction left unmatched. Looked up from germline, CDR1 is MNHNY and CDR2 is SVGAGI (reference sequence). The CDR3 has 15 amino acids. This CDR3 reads CASSYGSSGTGEQYF. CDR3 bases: TGTGCCAGCAGTTATGGATCTAGCGGGACTGGCGAGCAGTACTTC.

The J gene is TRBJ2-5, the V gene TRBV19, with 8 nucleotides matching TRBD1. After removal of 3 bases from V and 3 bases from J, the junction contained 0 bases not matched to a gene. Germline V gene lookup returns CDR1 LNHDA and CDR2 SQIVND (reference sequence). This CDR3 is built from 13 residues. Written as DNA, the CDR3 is TGTGCCAGTAGTATGACAGGGGAAGAGACCCAGTACTTC. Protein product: CASSMTGEETQYF.

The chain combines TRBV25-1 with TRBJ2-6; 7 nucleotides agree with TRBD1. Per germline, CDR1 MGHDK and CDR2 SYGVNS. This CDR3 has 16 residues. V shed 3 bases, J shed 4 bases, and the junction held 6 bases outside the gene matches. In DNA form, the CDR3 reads TGTGCCAGCAGTGATAACAGGGGAGCCGGGGCCAACGTCCTGACTTTC. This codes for CASSDNRGAGANVLTF. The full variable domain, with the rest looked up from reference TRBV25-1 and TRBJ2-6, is EADIYQTPRYLVIGTGKKITLECSQTMGHDKMYWYQQDPGMELHLIHYSYGVNSTEKGDLSSESTVSRIRTEHFPLTLESARPSHTSQYLCASSDNRGAGANVLTFGAGSRLTVL.

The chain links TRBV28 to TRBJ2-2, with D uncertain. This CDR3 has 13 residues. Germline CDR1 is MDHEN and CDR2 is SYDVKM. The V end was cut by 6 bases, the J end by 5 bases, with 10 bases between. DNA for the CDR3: TGTGCCAGCAGCCGACGACCGACCGGGGAGCTGTTTTTT. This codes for CASSRRPTGELFF.

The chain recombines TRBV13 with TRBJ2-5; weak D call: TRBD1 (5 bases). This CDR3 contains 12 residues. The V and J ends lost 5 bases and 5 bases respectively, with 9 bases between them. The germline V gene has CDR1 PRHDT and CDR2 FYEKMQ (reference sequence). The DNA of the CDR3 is TGTGCCAGCAGCGACAGACGGGAGACCCAGTACTTC. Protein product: CASSDRRETQYF.

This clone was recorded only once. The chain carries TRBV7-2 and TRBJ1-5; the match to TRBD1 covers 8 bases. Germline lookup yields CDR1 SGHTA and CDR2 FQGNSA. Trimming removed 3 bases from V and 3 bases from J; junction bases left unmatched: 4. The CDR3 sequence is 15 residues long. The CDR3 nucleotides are TGTGCCAGCAGCTTCTGGACAGGGTTCAATCAGCCCCAGCATTTT. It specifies CASSFWTGFNQPQHF.

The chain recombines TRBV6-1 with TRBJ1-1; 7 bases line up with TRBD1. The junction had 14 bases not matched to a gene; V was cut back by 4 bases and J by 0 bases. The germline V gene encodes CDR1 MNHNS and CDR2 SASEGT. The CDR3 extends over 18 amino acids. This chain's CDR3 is CASSGTTGAAWVNTEAFF. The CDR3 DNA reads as TGTGCCAGCAGTGGGACCACAGGGGCCGCATGGGTGAACACTGAAGCTTTCTTT.

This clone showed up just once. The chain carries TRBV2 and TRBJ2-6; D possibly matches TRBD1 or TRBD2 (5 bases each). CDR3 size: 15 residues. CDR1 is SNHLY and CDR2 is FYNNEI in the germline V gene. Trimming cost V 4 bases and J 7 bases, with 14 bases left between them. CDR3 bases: TGTGCCAGCAGTGTCGGGACGTTCGTTGCCAACGTCCTGACTTTC. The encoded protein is CASSVGTFVANVLTF.

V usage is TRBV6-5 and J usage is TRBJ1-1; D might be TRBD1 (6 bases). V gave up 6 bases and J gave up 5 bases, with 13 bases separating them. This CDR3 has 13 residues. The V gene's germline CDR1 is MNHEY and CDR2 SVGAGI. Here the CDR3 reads CASSREGGTEAFF. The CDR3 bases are TGTGCCAGCAGCCGAGAGGGGGGTACTGAAGCTTTCTTT.

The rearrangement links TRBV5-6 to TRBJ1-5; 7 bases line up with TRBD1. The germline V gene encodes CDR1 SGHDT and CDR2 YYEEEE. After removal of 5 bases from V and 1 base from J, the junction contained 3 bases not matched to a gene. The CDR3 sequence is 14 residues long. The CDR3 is CASRVQGSNQPQHF. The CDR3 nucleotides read TGTGCCAGCAGGGTACAGGGGAGCAATCAGCCCCAGCATTTT.

In DNA, the CDR3 is TGTGCCAGTAGTACGGGGGACGGGGGCACTGAAGCTTTCTTT. Protein product: CASSTGDGGTEAFF. The chain couples TRBV19 to TRBJ1-1; possibly TRBD1 for D (5 bases). The CDR3 is 14 residues long. The ends were cut back, 4 bases at V and 4 bases at J, with 13 bases in the middle. The V gene's germline CDR1 is LNHDA and CDR2 SQIVND (reference sequence).

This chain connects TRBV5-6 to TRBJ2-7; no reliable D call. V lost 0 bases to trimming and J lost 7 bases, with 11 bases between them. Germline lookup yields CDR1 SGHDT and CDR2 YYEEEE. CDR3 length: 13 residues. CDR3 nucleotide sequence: TGTGCCAGCAGCTTGGGGGGTCGTGGTGAGCAGTACTTC. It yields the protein CASSLGGRGEQYF.

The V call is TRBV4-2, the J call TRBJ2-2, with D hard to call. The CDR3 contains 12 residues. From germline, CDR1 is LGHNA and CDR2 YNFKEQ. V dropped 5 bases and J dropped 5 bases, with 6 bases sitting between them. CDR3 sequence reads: CASSLLTGELFF. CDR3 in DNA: TGTGCCAGCAGCTTGCTTACCGGGGAGCTGTTTTTT.

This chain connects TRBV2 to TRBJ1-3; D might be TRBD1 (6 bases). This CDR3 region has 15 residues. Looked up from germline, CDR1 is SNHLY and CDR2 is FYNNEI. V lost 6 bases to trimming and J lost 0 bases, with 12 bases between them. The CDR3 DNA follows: TGTGCCAGCAGCGCCACAGGGAACTCTGGAAACACCATATATTTT. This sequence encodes CASSATGNSGNTIYF.

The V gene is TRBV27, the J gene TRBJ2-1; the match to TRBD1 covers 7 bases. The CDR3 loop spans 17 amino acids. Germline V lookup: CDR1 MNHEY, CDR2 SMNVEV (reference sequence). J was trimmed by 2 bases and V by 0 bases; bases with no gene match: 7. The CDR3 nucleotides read TGTGCCAGCAGTTTATCGATCGGGACAGCTACCTACAATGAGCAGTTCTTC. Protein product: CASSLSIGTATYNEQFF.